This record looks at one T cell receptor beta chain sequence and its context. Seattle participants joined during active infection and were tracked over time. The record originates from a study of blood T cell repertoires in COVID-19. On the study more broadly: The cDNA or gDNA used as material had been derived from T cells, B-cell-depleted T cells, or PBMCs.

As processed by the authors: From reference gene primer amplification, estimates of nucleated cell counts were derived. Method: immunoSEQ multiplex PCR; TCRdb's copy keeps in-frame clones and lacks some. V, J and clone size derive from that table, while D and trimming were established from the DNA sequence. The sample shows approximately 28,000 clones, 90% to 95% of them seen only once. The V gene end was trimmed by 4 bases and the J gene end by 1 base; junction bases not matched to a gene: 5. The CDR3 consists of 15 residues. Germline CDR1 and CDR2: KGHDR and SFDVKD. Source material: peripheral blood. This TCR was recovered from a woman in her 70s with COVID-19, enrolled during active disease. The chain couples TRBV24-1 to TRBJ1-1, with 7 positions matching TRBD1. CDR3 loop: CATSDPQGGNTEAFF. In DNA form, the CDR3 reads TGTGCCACCAGTGACCCCCAGGGGGGGAACACTGAAGCTTTCTTT.